Each of the 20 T cell receptor beta chains below was sequenced from the same sample in a study of T cell changes during pregnancy in multiple sclerosis. Libraries were prepared by immunoSEQ multiplex PCR; TCRdb keeps only in-frame clonotypes and omits some of them. The repertoire holds under 70,000 clones, with 91% as singletons. The sample was peripheral blood, taken after pregnancy. All receptors come from a female donor in good health, enrolled as a control in a pregnancy study.

This clone was found a few times. The genes are TRBV7-8 and TRBJ2-7, with TRBD1 as a possible D gene (5 bases). The CDR3 has 14 residues. The germline V gene has CDR1 SGHVS and CDR2 FQNEAQ. V was shortened by 5 bases and J by 3 bases, with 14 bases between the two germline ends. The CDR3 region has the DNA TGTGCCAGCAGCGAAGGGGCACAGGTCTACGAGCAGTACTTC. Translation: CASSEGAQVYEQYF.

The rearrangement joins TRBV4-3 to TRBJ1-6; D gene unclear. This CDR3 is 17 amino acids long. Germline loops: CDR1 LGHNA, CDR2 YSLEER. Trimming cost V 0 bases and J 0 bases, with 9 bases left between them. This CDR3 reads CASSQDRESSYNSPLHF. The CDR3 nucleotides read TGCGCCAGCAGCCAAGATCGGGAGAGCTCCTATAATTCACCCCTCCACTTT.

The rearrangement joins TRBV5-6 to TRBJ2-7; D is perhaps TRBD1 (6 bases). CDR1 SGHDT and CDR2 YYEEEE come from the germline V gene. The CDR3 runs 14 residues. V was cut by 1 base and J by 2 bases, with 10 bases left in between. CDR3: CASSLTGFAYEQYF. The CDR3 DNA is TGTGCCAGCAGCTTGACAGGGTTTGCCTACGAGCAGTACTTC.

This clone appeared once. This chain connects TRBV19 to TRBJ1-4; TRBD1 matches 7 bases. The junction had 8 bases not matched to a gene; V was cut back by 5 bases and J by 2 bases. Germline CDR1 is LNHDA and CDR2 is SQIVND (reference sequence). The CDR3 runs to 16 residues. The CDR3, as DNA: TGTGCCAGTAGTCTTCGGGACAGACAGACTAATGAAAAACTGTTTTTT. Residues: CASSLRDRQTNEKLFF.

V gene TRBV6-6 combines with J gene TRBJ2-3; no clear D. The CDR3 spans 14 residues. From germline, CDR1 is MNHNY and CDR2 SVGAGI (reference sequence). Trimming removed 0 bases at V and 1 base at J, with 5 bases between. The CDR3 here is CASSYSTGTDTQYF. CDR3 sequence (DNA): TGTGCCAGCAGTTACTCGACTGGCACAGATACGCAGTATTTT.

The chain combines TRBV7-6 with TRBJ2-6; weak D call: TRBD1 (5 bases). Germline V gene sequence: CDR1 SGHVS, CDR2 FNYEAQ. Trimming took 1 base from V and 0 from J, leaving 13 bases between them. The CDR3 sequence is 18 residues long. In DNA form, the CDR3 reads TGTGCCAGCAGCTTAGGGCAGGGCGAGAGCTCTGGGGCCAACGTCCTGACTTTC. This codes for CASSLGQGESSGANVLTF.

This chain joins TRBV6-5 and TRBJ1-1, with D unresolved. CDR1 is MNHEY and CDR2 is SVGAGI in the germline V gene. Between the trimmed V and J ends, which lost 0 bases and 0 bases, there was a span of 8 bases. This CDR3 contains 15 residues. The CDR3 coding sequence is TGTGCCAGCAGTTACTCATCCACAGTGAACACTGAAGCTTTCTTT. It yields the protein CASSYSSTVNTEAFF.

The V gene is TRBV18, the J gene TRBJ2-5; D unresolved. The germline V gene has CDR1 KGHSH and CDR2 LQKENI. V was pared by 0 bases and J by 0 bases, with 11 bases between. This CDR3 is built from 16 residues. The CDR3 nucleotides are TGTGCCAGCTCACCACCGAACCGACTGTACCAAGAGACCCAGTACTTC. Protein sequence: CASSPPNRLYQETQYF.

This chain connects TRBV5-8 to TRBJ2-5, with TRBD1 matching over 7 bases. The CDR3 spans 17 residues. The V and J ends lost 0 bases and 5 bases, in that order; junction bases with no gene match: 13. Germline CDR1 and CDR2: SGHTS and YDEGEE. The CDR3 coding sequence is TGTGCCAGCAGCTTGGACAGGGGTGGTACGGCTGTTGAGACCCAGTACTTC. Amino acid sequence: CASSLDRGGTAVETQYF.

V gene TRBV4-1 combines with J gene TRBJ2-1, with 10 bases aligning to TRBD1. The CDR3 spans 17 residues. Germline CDR1 and CDR2: MGHRA and YSYEKL. The trim removed 1 base at V and 8 bases at J, leaving 11 bases unmatched. The CDR3, as DNA: TGCGCCAGCAGCCAAGTTCAGGCGGGACAGGGGATAGATGAGCAGTTCTTC. Translation gives CASSQVQAGQGIDEQFF.

This clone was counted a single time. The V gene is TRBV7-3, the J gene TRBJ1-2; TRBD1 agrees at 7 bases. The J segment lost 0 bases and the V segment lost 2 bases, leaving 3 bases of the junction unmatched. Germline V gene sequence: CDR1 SGHTA, CDR2 FQGTGA. This CDR3 is built from 15 residues. The CDR3, as DNA: TGTGCCAGCAGCTTAGGGACAGTCTCTAACTATGGCTACACCTTC. This gives the protein CASSLGTVSNYGYTF.

The sample holds one count of this clone. The chain uses TRBV7-3 and TRBJ1-2, with TRBD1 as a possible D gene (6 bases). The CDR3 is 13 amino acids. Looked up from germline, CDR1 is SGHTA and CDR2 is FQGTGA. Trimming cost V 6 bases and J 6 bases, with 14 bases left between them. This chain's CDR3 is CASREGGSNGYTF. In DNA form, the CDR3 reads TGTGCCAGCAGAGAGGGGGGGAGTAATGGCTACACCTTC.

This chain joins TRBV11-3 and TRBJ2-3; no clear D. Trimming cost V 5 bases and J 2 bases, with 14 bases left between them. CDR1 and CDR2 from the germline V gene are SGHNT and YENEEA. The CDR3 contains 15 residues. CDR3 loop: CASSTTTQFTDTQYF. DNA for the CDR3: TGTGCCAGCAGCACTACTACGCAGTTCACAGATACGCAGTATTTT.

The chain joins TRBV4-3 to TRBJ2-7, with 9 nucleotides matching TRBD1. The V gene's germline CDR1 is LGHNA and CDR2 YSLEER. With V trimmed by 4 bases and J by 3 bases, 7 bases remained unmatched. The CDR3 covers 15 residues. The CDR3 is CASSPPGQGHYEQYF. The CDR3 nucleotides read TGCGCCAGCAGCCCTCCGGGACAGGGCCACTACGAGCAGTACTTC.

This chain uses TRBV5-4 with TRBJ1-2; D gene uncertain. The ends were cut back, 1 base at V and 8 bases at J, with 12 bases in the middle. The CDR3 sequence is 13 residues long. The germline gives CDR1 SGHNT, CDR2 YYREEE (reference sequence). The CDR3 nucleotides are TGTGCCAGCAGCTTGTCGACTGGAGGGGGCTACACCTTC. This codes for CASSLSTGGGYTF.

The V and J genes are TRBV5-4 and TRBJ2-2; a weak D match, TRBD2 (6 bases). The germline gives CDR1 SGHNT, CDR2 YYREEE (reference sequence). V gave up 5 bases and J gave up 4 bases, with 6 bases separating them. The CDR3 runs to 12 residues. The CDR3 protein is CASRGGTGELFF. CDR3 coding DNA: TGTGCCAGCAGGGGGGGCACCGGGGAGCTGTTTTTT.

This clone has a handful of counts. The chain uses TRBV6-5 and TRBJ1-2; 7 bases agree with TRBD1. This CDR3 contains 13 residues. Germline V gene lookup returns CDR1 MNHEY and CDR2 SVGAGI. The V gene end was trimmed by 5 bases and the J gene end by 4 bases; junction bases not matched to a gene: 4. The CDR3 DNA is TGTGCCAGCAGTCTGCAGGGGGGCTATGGCTACACCTTC. This codes for CASSLQGGYGYTF.

V gene TRBV30 combines with J gene TRBJ1-6; weak D call: TRBD1 (5 bases). Germline V gene lookup returns CDR1 GTSNPN and CDR2 SVGIG (reference sequence). CDR3 length: 15 residues. With 0 bases removed from V and 6 bases from J, the gap between germline ends came to 12 bases. The CDR3 protein is CAWSVGQGSNSPLHF. In DNA form, the CDR3 reads TGTGCCTGGAGTGTAGGTCAGGGTTCTAATTCACCCCTCCACTTT.

This chain connects TRBV19 to TRBJ2-1, with D possibly matching TRBD1 (5 bases). CDR1 is LNHDA and CDR2 is SQIVND in the germline V gene (reference sequence). The CDR3 sequence is 15 residues long. V was shortened by 7 bases and J by 5 bases, with 18 bases between the two germline ends. Here the CDR3 DNA reads TGTGCCAGTACTCAAGGTCAGGGCCCTCACAATGAGCAGTTCTTC. As protein: CASTQGQGPHNEQFF.

This chain links TRBV7-9 with TRBJ1-2; D not resolved. The germline gives CDR1 SEHNR, CDR2 FQNEAQ (reference sequence). V dropped 6 bases and J dropped 6 bases, with 5 bases sitting between them. The CDR3 has 10 amino acids. The CDR3: CASSPDGYTF. The CDR3 DNA sequence: TGTGCCAGCAGTCCGGATGGCTACACCTTC.